This T cell receptor beta chain was recorded in a study of T cells in Graves' hyperthyroidism and ophthalmopathy. Study-level findings and limits: In validation, the model predicted ophthalmopathy. These predictions came a median about 6.5 months before onset. Stable hyperthyroidism and ophthalmopathy were separated using 13 V-J signatures.

Per the germline V gene, CDR1 is LGHDT and CDR2 is YNNKEL (reference sequence). Trimming stripped 0 bases from V and 6 bases from J, with 12 bases between. The CDR3 consists of 15 residues. TCR beta CDR3 regions were amplified from RNA. The primer set for the first-round RT-PCR of the TCR CDR3 was HTBI. TCRdb processed the multiplex PCR reads anew with MiXCR; each CDR3 protein has one entry. The repertoire holds approximately 270,000 distinct CDR3 sequences, with about 15% as singletons. This clonotype has a count of ten or more. Antigen specificity is unknown. The sequencing input was blood. V gene TRBV3-1 combines with J gene TRBJ2-1; D possibly corresponds to TRBD2 (5 bases). The clonotype originates from a middle-aged woman with Graves' hyperthyroidism that later progressed to Graves' ophthalmopathy. CDR3 sequence: CASSQEWEIFNEQFF. The DNA of the CDR3 is TGTGCCAGCAGCCAAGAATGGGAGATCTTCAATGAGCAGTTCTTC.